This is a list of T cell receptor beta chains from one sample in a study of blood T cells in healthy people across ages. TCRdb independently ran MiXCR on the 5' RACE reads; one entry per CDR3 protein. The sample includes more than 1,400,000 distinct CDR3 sequences, approximately 40% seen only once; the top ten take 7.9%. The sequencing input was blood. These receptors were collected from a woman under 30 in good health. The conserved cysteine and the conserved F or W are not part of the CDR3 here.

v_gene	j_gene	CDR3aa
TRBV29-1	TRBJ2-2	SVTGQTGELF
TRBV7-2	TRBJ2-1	ASSLFLAGGVYNEQF
TRBV29-1	TRBJ1-4	SGRHAEEKLF
TRBV7-2	TRBJ2-3	ASSTRTGGILLY
TRBV4-1	TRBJ2-7	ASRGQGGNYEQY
TRBV7-9	TRBJ2-3	ASSLGGTDTDTQY
TRBV5-6	TRBJ2-7	ASSLLQYEQY
TRBV4-2	TRBJ2-1	ATSSGGSSYNEQF
TRBV27	TRBJ2-1	AGSSLGGGFYNEQF
TRBV6-6	TRBJ1-2	ASSYPSWAAFT
TRBV29-1	TRBJ1-2	SVEEEKGPTDDYT
TRBV7-2	TRBJ2-5	ASSLVRQTIQETQY
TRBV7-2	TRBJ2-3	ASSLDIIGGRTQY
TRBV5-1	TRBJ2-7	ASSLKGQGFEQY
TRBV28	TRBJ1-6	ASSLIGSPLH
TRBV6-1	TRBJ1-2	ASSEQAANYGYT